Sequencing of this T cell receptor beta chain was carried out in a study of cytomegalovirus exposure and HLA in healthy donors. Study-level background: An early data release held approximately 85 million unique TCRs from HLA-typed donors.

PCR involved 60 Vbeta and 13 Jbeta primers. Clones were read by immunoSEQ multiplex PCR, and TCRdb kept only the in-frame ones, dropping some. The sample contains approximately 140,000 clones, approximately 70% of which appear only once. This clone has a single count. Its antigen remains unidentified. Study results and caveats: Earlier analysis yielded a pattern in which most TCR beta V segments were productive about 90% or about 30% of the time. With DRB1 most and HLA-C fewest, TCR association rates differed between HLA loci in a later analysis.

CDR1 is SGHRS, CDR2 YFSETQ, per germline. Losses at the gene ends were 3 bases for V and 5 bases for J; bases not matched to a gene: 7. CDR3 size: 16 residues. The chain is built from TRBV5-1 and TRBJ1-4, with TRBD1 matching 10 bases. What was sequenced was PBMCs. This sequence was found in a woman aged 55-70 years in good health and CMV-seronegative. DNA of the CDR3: TGCGCCAGCAGCTGGGCGGGACAGGGGACAAATGAAAAACTGTTTTTT. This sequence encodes CASSWAGQGTNEKLFF. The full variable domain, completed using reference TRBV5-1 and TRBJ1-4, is KAGVTQTPRYLIKTRGQQVTLSCSPISGHRSVSWYQQTPGQGLQFLFEYFSETQRNKGNFPGRFSGRQFSNSRSEMNVSTLELGDSALYLCASSWAGQGTNEKLFFGSGTQLSVL.